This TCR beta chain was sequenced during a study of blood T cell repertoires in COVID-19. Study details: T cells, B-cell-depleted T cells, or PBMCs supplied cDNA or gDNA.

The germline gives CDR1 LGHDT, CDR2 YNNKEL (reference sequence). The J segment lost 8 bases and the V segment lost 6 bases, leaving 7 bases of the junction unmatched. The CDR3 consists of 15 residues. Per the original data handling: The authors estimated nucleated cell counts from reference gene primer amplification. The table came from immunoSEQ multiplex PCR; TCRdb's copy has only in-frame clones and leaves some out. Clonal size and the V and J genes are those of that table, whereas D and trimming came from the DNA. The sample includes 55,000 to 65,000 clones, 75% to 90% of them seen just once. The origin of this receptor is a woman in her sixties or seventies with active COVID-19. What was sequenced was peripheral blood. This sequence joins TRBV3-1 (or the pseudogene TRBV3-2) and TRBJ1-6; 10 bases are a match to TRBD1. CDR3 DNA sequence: TGTGCCAGCAGTCGCCGGACAGGGGGACATTCACCCCTCCACTTT. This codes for CASSRRTGGHSPLHF.